This TCR beta chain was sequenced in a study of regulatory T cells in long-lasting Graves disease. Arm-PCR with iRepertoire HTBI primers amplified the CDR3 regions for these TCR beta libraries. TCRdb reprocessed the multiplex PCR reads via MiXCR and lists one record per CDR3 protein. In the table there are more than 450,000 distinct CDR3 sequences, more than 10% of which are singletons. The V gene end was trimmed by 6 bases and the J gene end by 6 bases; junction bases not matched to a gene: 18. The germline CDR1 and CDR2 sequences are DFQATT and SNEGSKA (reference sequence). The length of the CDR3 is 16 residues. This clonotype has only a few counts. Time point described: newly diagnosed GD, antithyroid drugs for less than 3 months. Scientists built the TCR library using RNA that was extracted from PBMCs. The data also belong to a second study, concerning T cells in Graves' hyperthyroidism and ophthalmopathy. As that study records: The HTBI primer set served for first-round RT-PCR of the TCR CDR3.

This specimen was peripheral blood mononuclear cells (PBMCs), taken at new diagnosis, from a patient treated with antithyroid drugs. V gene TRBV20-1 combines with J gene TRBJ1-1, with TRBD1 matching 8 bases. The clonotype originates from a woman in her 30s with Graves disease. The CDR3 nucleotides read TGCAGTGCCCCACGATGGGACAGGTCTCGGGGCGCTGAAGCTTTCTTT. Residues: CSAPRWDRSRGAEAFF.